The rows below give T cell receptor beta chains drawn from one sample of a study of T cell repertoires and HLA-DP antigens. The assay was immunoSEQ multiplex PCR, and TCRdb's table has in-frame clones only and misses some. Found here are around 110,000 clones, 90% to 95% of them singletons; the top ten hold approximately 0.25%. These receptors have no identified antigens. Sequencing was performed on CD4+ T cells from PBMCs. The receptors derive from a woman between 18 and 30 years old in good health and CMV-seronegative. Each CDR3 is given with its conserved first and last residue. A D gene is named only where the DNA matches it firmly. Where a row states a size, it is once, few, many or the class of an expanded clone; other rows omit it.

J,D,size,V,CDR3,DNA
TRBJ1-3,.,.,TRBV6-6,CASEQGLPGNTIYF,TGTGCCTCGGAACAGGGTTTACCGGGAAACACCATATATTTT
TRBJ2-3,.,.,TRBV7-2,CASSSTAFTDTQYF,TGTGCCAGCAGCTCCACGGCTTTCACAGATACGCAGTATTTT
TRBJ1-1,.,once,TRBV5-1,CASSLGTGNTEAFF,TGCGCCAGCAGCTTGGGGACGGGGAACACTGAAGCTTTCTTT
TRBJ2-2,.,.,TRBV7-3,CASSVGPLNTGELFF,TGTGCCAGCAGCGTAGGTCCGTTGAACACCGGGGAGCTGTTTTTT
TRBJ1-2,.,.,TRBV27,CASSPRWYYGYTF,TGTGCCAGCAGTCCACGGTGGTACTATGGCTACACCTTC
TRBJ1-4,.,.,TRBV18,CASSPRGWTNEKLFF,TGTGCCAGCTCACCACGTGGGTGGACTAATGAAAAACTGTTTTTT
TRBJ2-4,.,.,TRBV28,CASNIGWAKNIQYF,TGTGCCAGCAATATAGGGTGGGCCAAAAACATTCAGTACTTC
TRBJ1-4,.,.,TRBV5-1,CASSSDPGTNEKLFF,TGCGCCAGCAGCTCGGACCCGGGAACTAATGAAAAACTGTTTTTT
TRBJ2-1,.,.,TRBV27,CASSLIWLDTEQFF,TGTGCCAGCAGTTTAATATGGTTAGACACTGAGCAGTTCTTC
TRBJ2-3,.,.,TRBV5-1,CASGEAFSTDTQYF,TGCGCCAGCGGGGAAGCATTTAGCACAGATACGCAGTATTTT
TRBJ1-2,.,.,TRBV18,CASSPDGSYGYTF,TGTGCCAGCTCACCGGACGGCTCATATGGCTACACCTTC
TRBJ2-2,.,.,TRBV7-2,CASSFIGAGELFF,TGTGCCAGCAGCTTCATAGGTGCCGGGGAGCTGTTTTTT
TRBJ1-2,.,.,TRBV6-5,CASSYSFRNYGYTF,TGTGCCAGCAGTTACTCTTTTCGTAACTATGGCTACACCTTC
TRBJ1-2,.,.,TRBV7-2,CASSLGRLNYGYTF,TGTGCCAGCAGCTTAGGTCGGCTTAACTATGGCTACACCTTC
TRBJ1-5,.,.,TRBV28,CASSLYRINQPQHF,TGTGCCAGCAGTTTATACAGAATTAATCAGCCCCAGCATTTT
TRBJ2-5,.,.,TRBV18,CASSPGGAPTQETQYF,TGTGCCAGCTCACCGGGGGGGGCGCCTACCCAAGAGACCCAGTACTTC
TRBJ2-1,TRBD2,once,TRBV19,CASSSLAGEGRLNEQFF,TGTGCCAGTAGTAGTCTAGCGGGAGAAGGTCGGCTCAATGAGCAGTTCTTC
TRBJ2-5,.,.,TRBV19,CASRSGPQAETQYF,TGTGCCAGCCGCTCGGGTCCCCAGGCGGAGACCCAGTACTTC
TRBJ2-6,.,.,TRBV18,CASSPKSGANVLTF,TGTGCCAGCTCACCTAAATCTGGGGCCAACGTCCTGACTTTC
TRBJ1-1,.,.,TRBV6-6,CATLGREGWNTEAFF,TGTGCCACCCTGGGGAGGGAAGGGTGGAACACTGAAGCTTTCTTT
TRBJ1-6,.,.,TRBV7-8,CASSPQKGDNSPLHF,TGTGCCAGCAGCCCCCAAAAAGGGGATAATTCACCCCTCCACTTT
TRBJ1-3,.,.,TRBV5-6,CASSFPGPATGNTIYF,TGTGCCAGCAGCTTCCCAGGACCCGCTACTGGAAACACCATATATTTT
TRBJ1-5,.,.,TRBV2,CASSGRLPHGNQPQHF,TGTGCCAGCAGTGGGCGACTCCCGCACGGCAATCAGCCCCAGCATTTT
TRBJ2-2,.,.,TRBV7-9,CASSSIQPAMGGTGELFF,TGTGCCAGCAGCTCGATCCAACCCGCCATGGGGGGCACCGGGGAGCTGTTTTTT
TRBJ1-6,.,.,TRBV5-1,CASGPKGGNSPLHF,TGCGCCAGCGGACCGAAGGGAGGAAATTCACCCCTCCACTTT
TRBJ2-5,.,.,TRBV7-3,CASSLRGGTPKTQYF,TGTGCCAGCAGCTTGAGGGGCGGAACCCCTAAGACCCAGTACTTC
TRBJ1-1,.,.,TRBV18,CASSPFMGSKNTEAFF,TGTGCCAGCTCACCGTTCATGGGCAGTAAGAACACTGAAGCTTTCTTT
TRBJ1-1,TRBD1,.,TRBV5-4,CASSPGQGANRAEAFF,TGTGCCAGCAGCCCCGGACAGGGGGCCAATCGCGCTGAAGCTTTCTTT